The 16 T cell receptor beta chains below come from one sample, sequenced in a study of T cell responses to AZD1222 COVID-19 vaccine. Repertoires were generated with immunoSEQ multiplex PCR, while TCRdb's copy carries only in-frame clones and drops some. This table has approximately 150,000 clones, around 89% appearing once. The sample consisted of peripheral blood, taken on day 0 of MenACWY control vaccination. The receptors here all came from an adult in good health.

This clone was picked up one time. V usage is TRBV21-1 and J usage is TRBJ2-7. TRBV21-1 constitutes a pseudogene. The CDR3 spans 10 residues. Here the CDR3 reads CASSKALYYF. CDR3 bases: TGTGCCAGCAGCAAAGCGCTTTATTACTTC.

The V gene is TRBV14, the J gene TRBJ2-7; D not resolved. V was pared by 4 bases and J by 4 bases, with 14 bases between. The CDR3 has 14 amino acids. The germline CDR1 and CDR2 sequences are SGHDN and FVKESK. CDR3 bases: TGTGCCAGCAGCCCGGTAGGAGTCCTTTACGAGCAGTACTTC. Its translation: CASSPVGVLYEQYF.

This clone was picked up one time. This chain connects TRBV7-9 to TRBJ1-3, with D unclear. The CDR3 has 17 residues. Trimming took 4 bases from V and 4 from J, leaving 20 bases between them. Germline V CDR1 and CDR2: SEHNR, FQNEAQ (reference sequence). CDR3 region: CASSSTRPPEWGNTIYF. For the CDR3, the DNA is TGTGCCAGCAGCTCCACCCGGCCTCCAGAGTGGGGAAACACCATATATTTT.

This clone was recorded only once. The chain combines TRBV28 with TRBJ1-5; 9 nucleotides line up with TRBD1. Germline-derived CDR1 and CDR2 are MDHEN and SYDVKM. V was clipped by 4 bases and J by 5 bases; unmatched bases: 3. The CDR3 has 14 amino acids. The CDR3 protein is CASSYRQGDQPQHF. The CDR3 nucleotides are TGTGCCAGCAGTTATCGACAGGGGGATCAGCCCCAGCATTTT.

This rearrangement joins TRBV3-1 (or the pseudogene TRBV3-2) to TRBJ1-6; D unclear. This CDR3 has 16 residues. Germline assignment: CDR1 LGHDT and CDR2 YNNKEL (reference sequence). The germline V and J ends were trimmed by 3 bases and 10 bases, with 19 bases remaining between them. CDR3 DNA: TGTGCCAGCAGCCATCCCAGGACTGCACAACCCTCACCCCTCCACTTT. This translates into CASSHPRTAQPSPLHF.

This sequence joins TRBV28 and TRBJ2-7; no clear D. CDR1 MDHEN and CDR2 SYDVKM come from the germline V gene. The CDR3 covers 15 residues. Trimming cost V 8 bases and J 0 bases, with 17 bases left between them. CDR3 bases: TGTGCCAGCGGAAGCCCCGGATTAAGCTCCTACGAGCAGTACTTC. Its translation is CASGSPGLSSYEQYF.

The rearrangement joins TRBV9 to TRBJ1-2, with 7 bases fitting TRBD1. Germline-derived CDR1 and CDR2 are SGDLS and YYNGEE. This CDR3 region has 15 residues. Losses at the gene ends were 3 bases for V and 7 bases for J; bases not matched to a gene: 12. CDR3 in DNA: TGTGCCAGCAGCGGGACTTTGGACAGGCGCGGTGGCTACACCTTC. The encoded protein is CASSGTLDRRGGYTF.

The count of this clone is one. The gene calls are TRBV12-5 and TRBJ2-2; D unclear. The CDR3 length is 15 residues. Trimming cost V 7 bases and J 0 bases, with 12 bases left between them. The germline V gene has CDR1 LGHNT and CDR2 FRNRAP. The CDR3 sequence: CASAPHYANTGELFF. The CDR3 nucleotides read TGTGCTAGTGCCCCCCACTACGCGAACACCGGGGAGCTGTTTTTT.

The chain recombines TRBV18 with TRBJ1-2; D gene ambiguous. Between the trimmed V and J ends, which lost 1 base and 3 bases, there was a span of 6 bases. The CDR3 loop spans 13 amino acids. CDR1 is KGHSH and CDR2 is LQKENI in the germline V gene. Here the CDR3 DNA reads TGTGCCAGCTCACCACAGCGCGACTATGGCTACACCTTC. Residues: CASSPQRDYGYTF.

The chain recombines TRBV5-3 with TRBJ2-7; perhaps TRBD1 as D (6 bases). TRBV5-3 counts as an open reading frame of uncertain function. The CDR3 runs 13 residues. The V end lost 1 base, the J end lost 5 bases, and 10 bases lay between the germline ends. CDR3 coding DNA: TGTGCCAGAAGCTTGAAACAGGGCCACGAGCAGTACTTC. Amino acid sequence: CARSLKQGHEQYF.

The DNA for the CDR3 is TGTGCCAGCAGCGCGGAGGGGGTTAGCAATCAGCCCCAGCATTTT. Amino acid sequence: CASSAEGVSNQPQHF. The chain joins TRBV9 to TRBJ1-5; D perhaps matches TRBD1 (6 bases). The ends were cut back, 3 bases at V and 0 bases at J, with 10 bases in the middle. The CDR3 is 15 amino acids. Germline V gives CDR1 SGDLS, CDR2 YYNGEE.

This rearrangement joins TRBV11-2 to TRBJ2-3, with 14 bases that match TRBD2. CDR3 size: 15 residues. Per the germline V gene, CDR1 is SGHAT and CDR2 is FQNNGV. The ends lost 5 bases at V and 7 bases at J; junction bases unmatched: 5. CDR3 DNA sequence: TGTGCCAGCAGCCAGGGACTAGCGGGAGTAAATACGCAGTATTTT. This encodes CASSQGLAGVNTQYF.

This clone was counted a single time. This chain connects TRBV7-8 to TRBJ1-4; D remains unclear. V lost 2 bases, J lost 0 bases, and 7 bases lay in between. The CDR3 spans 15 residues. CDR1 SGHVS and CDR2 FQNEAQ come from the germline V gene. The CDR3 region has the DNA TGTGCCAGCAGCTTATTTTCCGCAACTAATGAAAAACTGTTTTTT. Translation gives CASSLFSATNEKLFF. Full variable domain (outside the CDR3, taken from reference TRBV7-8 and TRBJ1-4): GAGVSQSPRYKVAKRGQDVALRCDPISGHVSLFWYQQALGQGPEFLTYFQNEAQLDKSGLPSDRFFAERPEGSVSTLKIQRTQQEDSAVYLCASSLFSATNEKLFFGSGTQLSVL.

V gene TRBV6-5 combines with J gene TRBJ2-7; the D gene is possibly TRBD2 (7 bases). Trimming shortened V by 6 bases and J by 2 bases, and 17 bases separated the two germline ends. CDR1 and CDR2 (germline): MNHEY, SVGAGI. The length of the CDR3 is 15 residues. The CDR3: CASRPWGGAPYEQYF. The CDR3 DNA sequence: TGTGCCAGCAGACCTTGGGGGGGCGCCCCCTACGAGCAGTACTTC.

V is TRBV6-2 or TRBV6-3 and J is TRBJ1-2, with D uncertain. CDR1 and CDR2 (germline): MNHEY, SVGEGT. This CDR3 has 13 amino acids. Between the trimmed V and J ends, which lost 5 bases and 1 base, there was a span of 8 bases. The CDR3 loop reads CASSRPINYGYTF. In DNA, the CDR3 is TGTGCCAGCAGTCGACCTATTAACTATGGCTACACCTTC.

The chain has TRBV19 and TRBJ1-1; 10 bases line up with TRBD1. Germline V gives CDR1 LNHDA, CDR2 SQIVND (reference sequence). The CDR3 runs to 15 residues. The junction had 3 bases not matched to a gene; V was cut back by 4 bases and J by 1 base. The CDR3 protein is CASSTRQGANTEAFF. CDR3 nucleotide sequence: TGTGCCAGTAGTACTAGACAGGGGGCGAACACTGAAGCTTTCTTT.